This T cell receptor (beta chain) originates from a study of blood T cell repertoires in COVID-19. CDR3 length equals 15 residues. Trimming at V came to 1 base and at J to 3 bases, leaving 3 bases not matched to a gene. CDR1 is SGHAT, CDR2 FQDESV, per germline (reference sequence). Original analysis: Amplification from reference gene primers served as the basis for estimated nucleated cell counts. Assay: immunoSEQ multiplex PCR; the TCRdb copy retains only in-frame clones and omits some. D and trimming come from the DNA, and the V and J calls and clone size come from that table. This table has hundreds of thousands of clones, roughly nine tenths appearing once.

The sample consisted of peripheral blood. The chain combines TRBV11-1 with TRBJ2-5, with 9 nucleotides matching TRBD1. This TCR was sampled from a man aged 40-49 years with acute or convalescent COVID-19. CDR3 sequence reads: CASSLGDRAEETQYF. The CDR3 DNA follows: TGTGCCAGCAGCTTAGGGGACAGGGCGGAAGAGACCCAGTACTTC.